This T cell receptor beta chain comes out of a study of blood T cell repertoires in COVID-19. In the study overall: T cells, B-cell-depleted T cells, or PBMCs supplied cDNA or gDNA.

Enrollees, 18 to 89 years old, lived in fewer than 25 US areas. This CDR3 has 12 amino acids. Trimming took 6 bases from V and 4 from J, leaving 7 bases between them. Under the authors' procedure: Estimation of nucleated cell counts was performed using reference gene primer amplification. The table came from immunoSEQ multiplex PCR; TCRdb's copy has only in-frame clones and leaves some out. That table furnishes V, J and clone size, whereas the DNA furnished D and trimming. The sample holds 240,000 or so clones; roughly 88% are singletons and the top ten take roughly 1.9%. The TCR sequence derives from a woman aged 45-65 years who had recovered from COVID-19. Sequenced: PBMCs or T cells enriched from blood (not recorded which). The chain combines TRBV12-3 or TRBV12-4 with TRBJ1-3, with no clear D. CDR3 protein: CASSTRGNTIYF. The CDR3 region has the DNA TGTGCCAGCAGCACCAGGGGAAACACCATATATTTT.